This T cell receptor (beta chain) was captured in a study of blood T cells in healthy people across ages. PCR was performed a second time for roughly 7 to 11 cycles using a sample-barcoded 5' primer and a J-beta primer mix. TCRdb reanalysed the 5' RACE reads using MiXCR and keeps one entry per CDR3 protein. The table lists almost 1 million distinct CDR3 sequences, around 54% of them singletons, with about 21% in the top ten. The CDR3 totals 13 residues. Germline loops: CDR1 SGHAT, CDR2 FQNNGV. V lost 2 bases to trimming and J lost 4 bases, with 9 bases between them. Findings of the study overall: Older age went with lower TCR beta diversity per million T cells, in a roughly linear way. CMV infection status of these donors was not known.

This clonotype was seen a few times. What it binds is not known. Isolating PBMCs gave at least 7 million of these cells per sample. The specimen was blood. The sequence was collected from a woman aged 55-69 years in good health. The chain employs TRBV11-2 and TRBJ2-7; D is ambiguous. The CDR3, as DNA: TGTGCCAGCAGCTTATCCAGAGAGTACGAGCAGTACTTC. It translates to CASSLSREYEQYF.